This T cell receptor (beta chain) was documented in a study of OX40 agonist ivuxolimab in advanced cancers. As for the study more broadly: The costimulatory receptor OX40 (CD134) was targeted by ivuxolimab, a fully human IgG2 agonistic monoclonal antibody. Partial responses occurred in three dose-escalation patients: two with cutaneous melanoma and one with hepatocellular carcinoma. Prior anti-PD-1, anti-PD-L1 or anti-CTLA-4 therapy was permitted, and roughly two fifths of dose-escalation patients had received checkpoint inhibitors. Of the roughly 51 dose-escalation patients, hepatocellular carcinoma was present in roughly 19, melanoma in roughly 15, renal cell carcinoma in 9 and head and neck cancer in 9. In the dose-escalation cohort, 70% to 85% of patients were male, and the mean age was roughly 60 years, with a range of roughly 23 to 85. Intravenous ivuxolimab was administered to patients every 2 weeks at six dose levels: 0.01, 0.1, 0.3, 1.5, 3 and 10 mg/kg. The paper describes the monotherapy dose-escalation part (N ≈ 49 patients) of the phase I trial of ivuxolimab. Peripheral TCRbeta sequencing was intended to test whether TCR sequence diversity was altered and clonal T-cell expansion was caused by ivuxolimab. The paper as a whole reports these results and caveats: At doses from 0.1 to 3.0 mg/kg, clonal expansion was seen in both CD4+ and CD8+ blood T cells between baseline and week 6. Low levels of normalized T-cell clonal expansion were also seen in some patients who did not respond. In partial responders in the 0.1-3.0 mg/kg groups, normalized peripheral clonal expansion was found to be among the lowest, especially among CD8+ T cells. The antigen specificity of the clonally expanded peripheral T cells was not determined. After ivuxolimab, expanded clones were on average more numerous among CD8+ T cells than among CD4+ T cells.

As to this clone: Its antigen is not yet known. No base qualities exist here, and no much larger clone lies one base off it. The sample contains more than one DNA sequence encoding this CDR3.

Patients with autoimmune disease history or receiving systemic immunosuppression were excluded from the trial. Peripheral blood for TCR sequencing was collected from all dose cohorts at baseline, on cycle 4 day 1, and on cycle 7 day 1. Samples came from an open-label, multicenter, first-in-human phase I dose-escalation trial of ivuxolimab. Adults with locally advanced or metastatic head and neck squamous cell, hepatocellular, melanoma or renal cell carcinoma were enrolled in the trial. Before TCR sequencing, CD4+ T cells and CD8+ T cells from peripheral blood were sorted into separate populations. V sheds 0 bases and J sheds 2 bases, leaving 7 bases between their ends. The germline V gene encodes CDR1 LNHNV and CDR2 YYDKDF (reference sequence). The CDR3 starts with the cysteine, ends with the phenylalanine, and has 14 residues. The only DNA kept is the CDR3, 42 bases in frame from the first base.

Genomic DNA was isolated from the sorted cells so that the TCRbeta CDR3 region could be sequenced. TCRbeta CDR3 regions were sequenced using the immunoSEQ Assay. TCRdb stores this immuneACCESS table with in-frame sequences only. Part of the clones is absent; in the studies checked, under half of the shortfall reflects unresolved V genes, and no reason is known for the rest. Present in this sample are 80,000 or so clones, 90% of which were seen just once. Clones ranked in the top ten supply about 1.7% of the sample. The chain employs TRBV15 and TRBJ1-2, with an unclear D gene assignment. Source: CD4+ or CD8+ T cells sorted from blood, taken in a trial of the OX40 agonist ivuxolimab. This TCR was recovered from an adult with an advanced solid tumor such as melanoma, head and neck, liver or kidney cancer. The nucleotide sequence is given as TGTGCCACCAGCAGAGATAAAGGGAACTATGGCTACACCTTC. Translation gives CATSRDKGNYGYTF.